This TCR beta chain was recorded in a study of shared clonotypes between healthy human individuals. Overall study results and limits: There were few donors, and this limited the genetic and exposure-history diversity represented.

Germline V gene data show CDR1 as SGHDT and CDR2 as YYEEEE. The CDR3 extends over 15 amino acids. The trim removed 4 bases at V and 3 bases at J, leaving 7 bases unmatched. Regarding this clone: Antigen specificity is unknown.

Genomic DNA from each subset was divided evenly over several immunoSEQ plates. What was sequenced on ten immunoSEQ deep assay plates was unsorted PBMC DNA. This table comes from immunoSEQ multiplex PCR, and its TCRdb copy is limited to in-frame clones, with some not included. The sample consists of some 510,000 clones, 70% to 80% of them appearing once. This rearrangement joins TRBV5-6 to TRBJ2-1, with TRBD2 matching over 7 bases. The TCR comes from a woman in her thirties or forties in good health. Some clones in this sample may be carry-over from other donors' samples. Material for sequencing was PBMCs. As DNA, the CDR3 is TGTGCCAGCAGCAGGGAGGGAGTTCGCTACAATGAGCAGTTCTTC. This translates into CASSREGVRYNEQFF.